What follows are 24 T cell receptor beta chains derived from one specimen sequenced in a study of primary melanoma T cells and metastatic recurrence (dated by TCRdb to 2020 to 2022). The library came from the immunoSEQ multiplex PCR assay. Held by TCRdb, this immuneACCESS table contains in-frame sequences only and omits some clones. Under half of the omission traces to an unresolved V gene where checked; the cause of the rest is unknown. Across this sample there are approximately 310 clones, with around 77% seen only once. The biggest ten clones account for 7% to 9% of the sample. The sequenced sample consisted of melanoma tumor tissue. The receptor set was obtained from a human donor with melanoma.

In regard to this clone: At one of its ends the junction is not consistent with the germline gene, which may arise from a read error. The chain recombines TRBV7-7 with TRBJ2-5; possible D gene TRBD2, 5 bases. The germline CDR1 and CDR2 sequences are SSHAT and FNYEAQ (reference sequence). The CDR3 length is 14 residues. Written as DNA, the CDR3 is TGTGCTAGCAGCCCCGGGGTTTACCAAGAGACCCAGTACTTC. Translated, it gives CASSPGVYQETQYF.

The J gene is TRBJ2-7, the V gene TRBV5-1, with a possible D match to TRBD2 (6 bases). The CDR3 consists of 15 residues. CDR1 and CDR2 (germline): SGHRS, YFSETQ. V was shortened by 4 bases and J by 4 bases, with 18 bases between the two germline ends. The CDR3 DNA reads as TGCGCCAGCAGCCCCCGAAAGGACTACCAATACGAGCAGTACTTC. Its protein product is CASSPRKDYQYEQYF.

The V gene is TRBV5-1, the J gene TRBJ2-3; perhaps TRBD1 as D (5 bases). The CDR3 sequence is 14 residues long. Germline V gene lookup returns CDR1 SGHRS and CDR2 YFSETQ. V was trimmed by 2 bases and J by 3 bases, leaving 10 bases between them. The CDR3 coding sequence is TGCGCCAGCAGCTTAAGGGGATTGACAGATACGCAGTATTTT. Protein: CASSLRGLTDTQYF. The whole variable domain, remainder taken from reference TRBV5-1 and TRBJ2-3, is KAGVTQTPRYLIKTRGQQVTLSCSPISGHRSVSWYQQTPGQGLQFLFEYFSETQRNKGNFPGRFSGRQFSNSRSEMNVSTLELGDSALYLCASSLRGLTDTQYFGPGTRLTVL.

This sequence joins TRBV6-8 and TRBJ2-1, with 7 bases fitting TRBD2. Unmatched junction bases numbered 9, after V lost 5 bases and J lost 5 bases. CDR1 is MNHGY, CDR2 SAAAGT, per germline. This CDR3 is 15 amino acids long. As DNA, the CDR3 is TGTGCCAGCAGTGGCATGGGAGGGAGTAACAATGAGCAGTTCTTC. This gives the protein CASSGMGGSNNEQFF.

The chain carries TRBV14 and TRBJ1-3, with D perhaps matching TRBD1 (5 bases). V lost 1 base and J lost 0, with 13 bases in between. Per germline, CDR1 SGHDN and CDR2 FVKESK. CDR3 length equals 17 residues. CDR3 coding DNA: TGTGCCAGCAGCCAAGTTCACAGGTCTTCCTCTGGAAACACCATATATTTT. Residues: CASSQVHRSSSGNTIYF.

This clone was recorded a few times. The chain carries TRBV15 and TRBJ2-3; no clear D. Trimming took 5 bases from V and 2 from J, leaving 11 bases between them. The CDR3 has 14 amino acids. Germline values: CDR1 LNHNV, CDR2 YYDKDF (reference sequence). The CDR3 coding sequence is TGTGCCACCAGCCTCACTGTAACCACAGATACGCAGTATTTT. Translation gives CATSLTVTTDTQYF.

This sequence joins TRBV28 and TRBJ2-4, with D uncertain. Germline assignment: CDR1 MDHEN and CDR2 SYDVKM. This CDR3 has 14 amino acids. Trimming left V 2 bases short and J 6 bases short, with 11 bases between. The chain's CDR3 is CASSLSTGGNIQYF. The CDR3 DNA reads TGTGCCAGCAGTTTAAGCACTGGCGGAAACATTCAGTACTTC. Full variable domain (outside the CDR3, taken from reference TRBV28 and TRBJ2-4): DVKVTQSSRYLVKRTGEKVFLECVQDMDHENMFWYRQDPGLGLRLIYFSYDVKMKEKGDIPEGYSVSREKKERFSLILESASTNQTSMYLCASSLSTGGNIQYFGAGTRLSVL.

This clone was observed a handful of times. V is TRBV11-3 and J is TRBJ2-2; possibly TRBD1 for D (6 bases). Germline CDR1 and CDR2: SGHNT and YENEEA. V shed 3 bases and J shed 4 bases, with 9 bases lying between them. The CDR3 extends over 14 amino acids. CDR3: CASSFVQGTGELFF. CDR3 nucleotides: TGTGCCAGCAGCTTCGTACAGGGCACCGGGGAGCTGTTTTTT.

V is TRBV18 and J is TRBJ2-7, with 8 nucleotides matching TRBD2. The CDR3 is made up of 18 amino acids. Germline V gene sequence: CDR1 KGHSH, CDR2 LQKENI. After removal of 3 bases from V and 2 bases from J, the junction contained 15 bases not matched to a gene. Here the CDR3 DNA reads TGTGCCAGCTCACCCCGGGAGGTGATTAGCGGGACAACCTACGAGCAGTACTTC. Encoded protein: CASSPREVISGTTYEQYF.

A single count supports this clone. The chain is built from TRBV11-3 and TRBJ2-7; 9 bases match TRBD1. CDR1 is SGHNT and CDR2 is YENEEA in the germline V gene. J was trimmed by 4 bases and V by 5 bases; bases with no gene match: 6. The CDR3 contains 14 residues. CDR3 sequence (DNA): TGTGCCAGCAGCCCCCGGGACAGGGATTACGAGCAGTACTTC. Its translation is CASSPRDRDYEQYF.

The rearrangement joins TRBV11-3 to TRBJ2-5, with 9 nucleotides matching TRBD1. CDR3 length equals 14 residues. J gave up 3 bases and V 5 bases, and 4 bases lay outside the gene matches. In germline, CDR1 is SGHNT, CDR2 YENEEA. The CDR3 DNA follows: TGTGCCAGCAGCCCAGGACAGGGGAAAGAGACCCAGTACTTC. Amino acid sequence: CASSPGQGKETQYF.

This chain connects TRBV29-1 to TRBJ2-7, with D uncertain. Trimming took 0 bases from V and 3 from J, leaving 12 bases between them. CDR3 length: 14 residues. Germline lookup yields CDR1 SQVTM and CDR2 ANQGSEA. In DNA, the CDR3 is TGCAGCGTTGAAGACACCGGGTTGGGCTACGAGCAGTACTTC. Translating it yields CSVEDTGLGYEQYF.

CDR3 sequence reads: CATSRDLGEGNNEQFF. CDR3 coding DNA: TGTGCCACCAGCAGAGATCTGGGGGAGGGTAACAATGAGCAGTTCTTC. V usage is TRBV15 and J usage is TRBJ2-1, with 7 bases matching TRBD2. Germline loops: CDR1 LNHNV, CDR2 YYDKDF (reference sequence). The CDR3 totals 16 residues. V was pared by 0 bases and J by 5 bases, with 7 bases of the junction left unmatched.

This clone was counted between two and nine times. The V and J genes are TRBV12-5 and TRBJ2-1, with D uncertain. This CDR3 has 14 residues. Trimming cost V 6 bases and J 5 bases, with 14 bases left between them. Germline CDR1 LGHNT, CDR2 FRNRAP. DNA of the CDR3: TGTGCTAGTGGGGGAAGGTGGTCGGACAATGAGCAGTTCTTC. The encoded protein is CASGGRWSDNEQFF. Drawing the rest from reference TRBV12-5 and TRBJ2-1, the complete variable domain is DARVTQTPRHKVTEMGQEVTMRCQPILGHNTVFWYRQTMMQGLELLAYFRNRAPLDDSGMPKDRFSAEMPDATLATLKIQPSEPRDSAVYFCASGGRWSDNEQFFGPGTRLTVL.

This sequence joins TRBV9 and TRBJ1-4; 7 nucleotides agree with TRBD1. Germline CDR1 and CDR2: SGDLS and YYNGEE. This CDR3 contains 15 residues. V lost 3 bases and J lost 4; bases outside the gene matches: 6. DNA of the CDR3: TGTGCCAGCAGCGAGGGACAGCTCCATAATGAAAAACTGTTTTTT. Translated: CASSEGQLHNEKLFF.

The rearrangement joins TRBV19 to TRBJ2-1; 10 bases agree with TRBD1. Germline CDR1 LNHDA, CDR2 SQIVND (reference sequence). The CDR3 has 15 amino acids. Trimming took 3 bases from V and 4 from J; bases not matched to a gene: 3. DNA of the CDR3: TGTGCCAGTAGTATGGGGGGACAGGGGTACAATGAGCAGTTCTTC. This sequence encodes CASSMGGQGYNEQFF.

The chain has TRBV18 and TRBJ1-2; a weak D match, TRBD1 (6 bases). V lost 2 bases and J 3 bases, leaving 13 bases between the germline ends. The V gene's germline CDR1 is KGHSH and CDR2 LQKENI. The CDR3 is 15 residues long. The CDR3 DNA reads as TGTGCCAGCTCACCAGGGGGCGAGGTGGACTATGGCTACACCTTC. Translating gives CASSPGGEVDYGYTF.

This clone was seen only a few times. The chain uses TRBV11-3 and TRBJ2-7; D is uncertain. Germline CDR1 is SGHNT and CDR2 is YENEEA. The V end lost 3 bases, the J end lost 4 bases, and 13 bases lay between the germline ends. CDR3 length: 14 residues. The CDR3 region is CASSLALGIYEQYF. In nucleotides, the CDR3 is TGTGCCAGCAGCTTGGCGCTGGGGATTTACGAGCAGTACTTC.

In DNA, the CDR3 is TGTGCCAGCAGTCGGACAGACAGGGAACTCTACGAGCAGTACTTC. Amino acid sequence: CASSRTDRELYEQYF. The chain has TRBV28 and TRBJ2-7; 7 positions match TRBD1. CDR1 MDHEN and CDR2 SYDVKM come from the germline V gene. The CDR3 runs to 15 residues. V gave up 5 bases and J gave up 3 bases; unmatched junction bases: 10.

The chain couples TRBV6-8 to TRBJ1-2; 7 positions match TRBD1. Per germline, CDR1 MNHGY and CDR2 SAAAGT. The V gene end was trimmed by 0 bases and the J gene end by 4 bases; junction bases not matched to a gene: 14. This CDR3 region has 18 residues. This CDR3 reads CASSYSRQGRASGYGYTF. In DNA form, the CDR3 reads TGTGCCAGCAGTTACTCGAGACAGGGCAGGGCGAGCGGCTATGGCTACACCTTC.

The J gene is TRBJ1-4, the V gene TRBV11-3; unclear D gene. CDR1 and CDR2 from the germline V gene are SGHNT and YENEEA. With 1 base removed from V and 10 bases from J, the gap between germline ends came to 16 bases. CDR3 size: 15 residues. CDR3 amino acids: CASSLVGQETAKLFF. DNA for the CDR3: TGTGCCAGCAGCTTAGTGGGTCAGGAAACGGCAAAACTGTTTTTT.

The chain links TRBV7-7 to TRBJ2-3; 12 bases match TRBD2. The CDR3 has 17 residues. Germline CDR1 SSHAT, CDR2 FNYEAQ (reference sequence). V shed 1 base and J 5 bases; nucleotides not matched to a gene: 7. In DNA form, the CDR3 reads TGTGCCAGCAGCTTAGGGCTAGCGGGAGGGCCAGTAGATACGCAGTATTTT. The encoded protein is CASSLGLAGGPVDTQYF.

The sample holds one count of this clone. The chain recombines TRBV28 with TRBJ1-2; D unresolved. V lost 3 bases to trimming and J lost 4 bases, with 9 bases between them. The CDR3 is made up of 13 amino acids. The germline V gene encodes CDR1 MDHEN and CDR2 SYDVKM. Here the CDR3 reads CASSLEPLYGYTF. CDR3 DNA: TGTGCCAGCAGTTTGGAACCGCTCTATGGCTACACCTTC.

This clone was observed a handful of times. This rearrangement joins TRBV4-1 to TRBJ2-5; TRBD1 is a possible D gene (6 bases). This CDR3 has 17 amino acids. V was trimmed by 0 bases and J by 3 bases, leaving 17 bases between them. CDR1 is MGHRA and CDR2 is YSYEKL in the germline V gene. The CDR3 DNA reads TGCGCCAGCAGCCAAGAGACGTTTGAGGCAGGGGAAGAGACCCAGTACTTC. Encoded protein: CASSQETFEAGEETQYF.